A single sample gave rise to the 17 T cell receptor beta chains below, sequenced in a study of blood T cell repertoires in COVID-19. Libraries were prepared by immunoSEQ multiplex PCR; TCRdb keeps only in-frame clonotypes and omits some of them. The data contain about 160,000 clones, approximately 78% of them singletons. The sequenced material came from peripheral blood. Receptors were obtained from a human donor in a cohort sampled during active COVID-19.

The J gene is TRBJ2-2, the V gene TRBV11-3, with 8 bases fitting TRBD1. CDR1 SGHNT and CDR2 YENEEA come from the germline V gene. With 1 base clipped from V and 4 bases from J, the junction kept 8 bases outside the gene matches. This CDR3 is built from 17 residues. The CDR3: CASSLVQGAVGTGELFF. Here the CDR3 DNA reads TGTGCCAGCAGCTTAGTTCAGGGGGCTGTCGGCACCGGGGAGCTGTTTTTT.

The V and J genes are TRBV3-1 (or the pseudogene TRBV3-2) and TRBJ2-1; TRBD1 matches 10 bases. Per the germline V gene, CDR1 is LGHDT and CDR2 is YNNKEL (reference sequence). The CDR3 covers 13 residues. J was trimmed by 9 bases and V by 4 bases; bases with no gene match: 3. The CDR3 nucleotides are TGTGCCAGCAGCCTCCGGGACAGGGGTGAGCAGTTCTTC. Its protein is CASSLRDRGEQFF.

CDR3 in amino acids: CASSFRPGTGSTEAFF. CDR3 DNA sequence: TGTGCCAGTAGTTTCCGCCCCGGGACAGGATCCACTGAAGCTTTCTTT. V and J are TRBV19 and TRBJ1-1; TRBD1 matches 8 bases. CDR1 and CDR2 from the germline V gene are LNHDA and SQIVND (reference sequence). V trimming: 5 bases; J trimming: 4 bases; junction bases outside the gene matches: 12. This CDR3 spans 16 amino acids.

The chain is built from TRBV19 and TRBJ1-6; TRBD1 matches at 8 bases. This CDR3 spans 15 amino acids. J gave up 7 bases and V 6 bases, and 8 bases lay outside the gene matches. Germline CDR1 and CDR2: LNHDA and SQIVND (reference sequence). The CDR3, as DNA: TGTGCCAGTAGCCCGGACAGGGAGGGCAATTCACCCCTCCACTTT. As protein: CASSPDREGNSPLHF.

The chain joins TRBV21-1 to TRBJ1-2. TRBV21-1 is listed as a pseudogene. The length of the CDR3 is 17 residues. CDR3: CASSPPRRGSSSYGYTF. CDR3 in DNA: TGTGCCAGCAGCCCCCCCCGAAGAGGATCGTCCTCCTATGGCTACACCTTC.

V is TRBV10-1 and J is TRBJ1-2; D possibly corresponds to TRBD1 (5 bases). V lost 0 bases and J 8 bases, leaving 10 bases between the germline ends. The germline CDR1 and CDR2 sequences are WNHNN and SYGVQD (reference sequence). The CDR3 loop spans 13 amino acids. DNA of the CDR3: TGCGCCAGCAGTGAGTCGACAGAATGGGGCTACACCTTC. Translating gives CASSESTEWGYTF.

The rearrangement joins TRBV24-1 to TRBJ2-3; TRBD1 agrees at 8 bases. Germline V gene data show CDR1 as KGHDR and CDR2 as SFDVKD. The CDR3 covers 20 residues. V shed 6 bases and J 0 bases; nucleotides not matched to a gene: 19. In DNA form, the CDR3 reads TGTGCCACCAGTTCTCTTTTTACGGGACAGGAGGCCTCTAGCACAGATACGCAGTATTTT. Translated: CATSSLFTGQEASSTDTQYF.

J is TRBJ2-7 and V is TRBV12-5; TRBD1 aligns across 8 bases. Trimming removed 7 bases from V and 3 bases from J; junction bases left unmatched: 11. Germline V gene sequence: CDR1 LGHNT, CDR2 FRNRAP. The CDR3 length is 15 residues. CDR3 sequence: CASAPGGASLYEQYF. Written as DNA, the CDR3 is TGTGCTAGTGCCCCAGGGGGCGCGTCACTCTACGAGCAGTACTTC.

This sequence joins TRBV5-1 and TRBJ2-1, with no clear D. From germline, CDR1 is SGHRS and CDR2 YFSETQ. V lost 0 bases to trimming and J lost 7 bases, with 11 bases between them. The CDR3 contains 14 residues. CDR3 DNA: TGCGCCAGCAGCTTGGACCAGGTTAGGAATGAGCAGTTCTTC. Encoded protein: CASSLDQVRNEQFF.

This rearrangement joins TRBV6-2 or TRBV6-3 to TRBJ1-2, with 10 positions matching TRBD1. The CDR3 has 15 residues. V was pared by 4 bases and J by 7 bases, with 9 bases of the junction left unmatched. CDR1 is MNHEY, CDR2 SVGEGT, per germline. The CDR3 region has the DNA TGTGCCAGCAGTTCAGGGACAGGGGAATCTCGTGGCTACACCTTC. Residues: CASSSGTGESRGYTF.

The V gene is TRBV9, the J gene TRBJ2-2; tentatively, D is TRBD2 (5 bases). Germline CDR1 reads SGDLS; CDR2 reads YYNGEE. CDR3 length equals 16 residues. The V gene lost 3 bases and the J gene lost 6 bases, with 18 bases spanning the gap. CDR3 DNA: TGTGCCAGCAGCGCCCCGAGAGGGTGGGATGCCGGGGAGCTGTTTTTT. Amino acids: CASSAPRGWDAGELFF.

This clone appeared once. The chain recombines TRBV6-2 or TRBV6-3 with TRBJ2-7, with 9 bases lining up with TRBD1. V was clipped by 4 bases and J by 2 bases; unmatched bases: 3. The CDR3 runs 14 residues. Germline values: CDR1 MNHEY, CDR2 SVGEGT. In DNA form, the CDR3 reads TGTGCCAGCAGTTTCACAGGGGGCCCCTACGAGCAGTACTTC. It translates to CASSFTGGPYEQYF.

The rearrangement joins TRBV5-1 to TRBJ2-7, with D uncertain. From germline, CDR1 is SGHRS and CDR2 YFSETQ. Trimming cost V 0 bases and J 4 bases, with 8 bases left between them. The CDR3 length is 13 residues. In nucleotides, the CDR3 is TGCGCCAGCAGCTTGGCCCCAGAATACGAGCAGTACTTC. Protein: CASSLAPEYEQYF.

This chain uses TRBV2 with TRBJ2-7, with TRBD1 identical over 11 bases. Germline lookup yields CDR1 SNHLY and CDR2 FYNNEI. CDR3 length equals 12 residues. The CDR3 reads CALGQGVYEQYF. In DNA form, the CDR3 reads TGTGCGTTGGGACAGGGGGTCTACGAGCAGTACTTC.

The chain has TRBV30 and TRBJ1-2, with unresolved D. The germline gives CDR1 GTSNPN, CDR2 SVGIG (reference sequence). The CDR3 contains 18 residues. Trimming took 0 bases from V and 1 from J, leaving 21 bases between them. The CDR3 coding sequence is TGTGCCTGGAGTGTACGGATAACAGCCAGAATTTTTAACTATGGCTACACCTTC. It codes for CAWSVRITARIFNYGYTF.

The gene calls are TRBV29-1 and TRBJ2-3, with 9 bases identical to TRBD2. From germline, CDR1 is SQVTM and CDR2 ANQGSEA. J was trimmed by 5 bases and V by 6 bases; bases with no gene match: 9. The length of the CDR3 is 14 residues. The CDR3 sequence is CSVAGGTLGDTQYF. As DNA, the CDR3 is TGCAGCGTGGCGGGGGGGACGCTAGGAGATACGCAGTATTTT.

The genes are TRBV18 and TRBJ2-1, with D uncertain. The CDR3 consists of 14 residues. Germline V gives CDR1 KGHSH, CDR2 LQKENI. V was pared by 2 bases and J by 6 bases, with 11 bases between. As DNA, the CDR3 is TGTGCCAGCTCACCAATGGCAGTGGTCAATGAGCAGTTCTTC. Its translation: CASSPMAVVNEQFF. Full variable domain (missing parts from reference TRBV18 and TRBJ2-1): NAGVMQNPRHLVRRRGQEARLRCSPMKGHSHVYWYRQLPEEGLKFMVYLQKENIIDESGMPKERFSAEFPKEGPSILRIQQVVRGDSAAYFCASSPMAVVNEQFFGPGTRLTVL.